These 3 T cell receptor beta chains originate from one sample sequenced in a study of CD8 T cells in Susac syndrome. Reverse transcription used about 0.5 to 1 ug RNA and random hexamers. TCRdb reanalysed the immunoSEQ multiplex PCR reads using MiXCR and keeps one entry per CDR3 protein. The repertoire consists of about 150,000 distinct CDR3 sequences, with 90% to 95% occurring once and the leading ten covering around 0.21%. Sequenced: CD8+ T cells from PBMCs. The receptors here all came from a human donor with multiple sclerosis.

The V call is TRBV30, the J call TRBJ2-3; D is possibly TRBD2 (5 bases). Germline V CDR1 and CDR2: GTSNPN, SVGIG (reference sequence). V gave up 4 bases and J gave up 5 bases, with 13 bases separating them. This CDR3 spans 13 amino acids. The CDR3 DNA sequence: TGTGCCTGGAACGGCTTACGGGGAGATACGCAGTATTTT. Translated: CAWNGLRGDTQYF.

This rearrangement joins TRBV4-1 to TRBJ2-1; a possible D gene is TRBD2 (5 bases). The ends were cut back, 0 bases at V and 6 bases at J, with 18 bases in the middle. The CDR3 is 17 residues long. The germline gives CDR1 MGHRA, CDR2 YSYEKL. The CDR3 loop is CASSQELSRLPLNEQFF. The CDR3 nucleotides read TGCGCCAGCAGCCAAGAATTGTCGCGACTACCCCTCAATGAGCAGTTCTTC.

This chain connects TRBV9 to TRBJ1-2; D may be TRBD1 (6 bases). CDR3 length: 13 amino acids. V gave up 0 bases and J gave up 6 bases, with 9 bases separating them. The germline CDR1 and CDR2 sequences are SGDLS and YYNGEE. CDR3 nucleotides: TGTGCCAGCAGCGTAGACAGGGTCCATGGCTACACCTTC. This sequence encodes CASSVDRVHGYTF.